This TCR beta chain was identified during a study of T cells in Graves' hyperthyroidism and ophthalmopathy. TCR beta CDR3 sequences were amplified from RNA transcripts. TCR CDR3 underwent first-round RT-PCR with the HTBI primer set. Each CDR3 protein gets one entry after TCRdb re-called the multiplex PCR reads with MiXCR. The sample contains some 250,000 distinct CDR3 sequences, about 15% of which appear only once. V was shortened by 1 base and J by 0 bases, with 19 bases between the two germline ends. Germline-derived CDR1 and CDR2 are DFQATT and SNEGSKA (reference sequence). The CDR3 spans 17 residues. This clonotype turned up a few times. Patients aged 18 to 65 had newly diagnosed hyperthyroidism lasting under 2 months. Isolation of PBMCs was performed on around 9.4 ml fresh peripheral blood.

This TCR was recovered from a woman between 35 and 50 years old with Graves' hyperthyroidism that later progressed to Graves' ophthalmopathy. The sequencing sample was made of blood. The chain is built from TRBV20-1 and TRBJ2-7; a weak D match, TRBD2 (6 bases). Here the CDR3 DNA reads TGCAGTGCTAGAGGCCGCCCCGGACTACTAAGCTCCTACGAGCAGTACTTC. This codes for CSARGRPGLLSSYEQYF.